This T cell receptor beta chain was observed in a study of CDR3 diversity in severe acne. This CDR3 region has 11 residues. Germline V gene lookup returns CDR1 PRHDT and CDR2 FYEKMQ (reference sequence). The germline V and J ends were trimmed by 4 bases and 8 bases, with 8 bases remaining between them. One entry per CDR3 protein, called by TCRdb with MiXCR from the PCR reads. This sample yields about 100,000 distinct CDR3 sequences, of which roughly half are seen a single time; 9.5% to 15% belongs to the top ten. This TCR derives from a male donor with acne. The sequencing input was blood. The chain employs TRBV13 and TRBJ1-2; TRBD1 might be the D (5 bases). CDR3 nucleotides: TGTGCCAGCAGCTGGGGGTTGGGCTACACCTTC. This codes for CASSWGLGYTF.